This TCR beta chain is drawn from a study of blood T cells in healthy people across ages. This clonotype was found a few times. Through a sample-barcoded 5' primer and a J-beta primer mix, a second PCR was run for about 6 to 12 cycles. MiXCR was run by TCRdb on the 5' RACE reads, yielding one entry per CDR3 protein. This repertoire shows some 1.4 million distinct CDR3 sequences, around two fifths found once; its top ten account for 7% to 9%. Germline V gives CDR1 SGHVS, CDR2 FNYEAQ. J lost 2 bases, V lost 1 base, and 4 bases had no gene match. The CDR3 extends over 17 amino acids. This rearrangement joins TRBV7-6 to TRBJ2-1; TRBD1 agrees at 11 bases. This receptor was taken from a woman aged 18-29 years in good health. The material sequenced was blood. The CDR3 sequence: CASSLGVGQGAYNEQFF. CDR3 DNA sequence: TGTGCCAGCAGCTTAGGGGTGGGACAGGGGGCCTACAATGAGCAGTTCTTC.